These 20 T cell receptor beta chains originate from one sample sequenced in a study of T cells in Graves' hyperthyroidism and ophthalmopathy. It was RNA transcripts that yielded the amplified TCR beta CDR3 regions. HTBI primers were used for first-round RT-PCR of the TCR CDR3. TCRdb recomputed calls from the multiplex PCR reads with MiXCR, one row per CDR3 protein. The sample contains nearly 600,000 distinct CDR3 sequences, 11% to 15% of which appear only once. Material for sequencing was blood. These receptors were taken from a young woman with Graves' ophthalmopathy.

The chain employs TRBV27 and TRBJ2-5; 10 bases fit TRBD2. This CDR3 spans 17 amino acids. In germline, CDR1 is MNHEY, CDR2 SMNVEV (reference sequence). Trimming at V came to 2 bases and at J to 4 bases, leaving 10 bases not matched to a gene. CDR3 amino acids: CASSLSRGLAEGETQYF. In nucleotides, the CDR3 is TGTGCCAGCAGTTTAAGTCGAGGACTAGCGGAGGGAGAGACCCAGTACTTC.

Worth noting for this clonotype: The germline gene is not matched at one end of the junction; a read error may be the cause. The chain joins TRBV13 to TRBJ2-1; TRBD2 matches 14 bases. CDR3 length equals 17 residues. Germline V gives CDR1 PRHDT, CDR2 FYEKMQ (reference sequence). Written as DNA, the CDR3 is TGCGCCAGCAGCCAAGCGGGGGGACTAGCGGGAGATGGTGAGCAGTTCTTC. It yields the protein CASSQAGGLAGDGEQFF.

This clonotype was seen only a few times. The V gene is TRBV9, the J gene TRBJ1-4, with D possibly being TRBD1 (5 bases). With 0 bases removed from V and 7 bases from J, the gap between germline ends came to 10 bases. Germline assignment: CDR1 SGDLS and CDR2 YYNGEE. CDR3 length equals 14 residues. The CDR3 DNA reads TGTGCCAGCAGCGTAGCGCAGGGACGTGAAAAACTGTTTTTT. It translates to CASSVAQGREKLFF. Full variable domain (missing parts from reference TRBV9 and TRBJ1-4): DSGVTQTPKHLITATGQRVTLRCSPRSGDLSVYWYQQSLDQGLQFLIQYYNGEERAKGNILERFSAQQFPDLHSELNLSSLELGDSALYFCASSVAQGREKLFFGSGTQLSVL.

The rearrangement uses TRBV19 and TRBJ2-7; 8 nucleotides align to TRBD2. V was clipped by 1 base and J by 4 bases; unmatched bases: 6. The CDR3 runs 15 residues. Germline-derived CDR1 and CDR2 are LNHDA and SQIVND (reference sequence). The CDR3 coding sequence is TGTGCCAGTAGTATAGCCCCGGGAGGGCCGTACGAGCAGTACTTC. Translation gives CASSIAPGGPYEQYF.

The chain uses TRBV15 and TRBJ2-5; 7 positions agree with TRBD1. Germline CDR1 reads LNHNV; CDR2 reads YYDKDF (reference sequence). V gave up 1 base and J gave up 4 bases; unmatched junction bases: 9. The CDR3 contains 16 residues. In DNA, the CDR3 is TGTGCCACCAGCAGAGGAGGGGGCATGGTAGGAGAGACCCAGTACTTC. This sequence encodes CATSRGGGMVGETQYF. The whole variable domain, remainder taken from reference TRBV15 and TRBJ2-5, is DAMVIQNPRYQVTQFGKPVTLSCSQTLNHNVMYWYQQKSSQAPKLLFHYYDKDFNNEADTPDNFQSRRPNTSFCFLDIRSPGLGDTAMYLCATSRGGGMVGETQYFGPGTRLLVL.

This clonotype was picked up many times. The chain joins TRBV30 to TRBJ1-2; weak D call: TRBD1 (5 bases). This CDR3 is built from 13 residues. Germline CDR1 GTSNPN, CDR2 SVGIG (reference sequence). The germline V and J ends were trimmed by 4 bases and 7 bases, with 16 bases remaining between them. The CDR3 DNA reads as TGTGCCTGGACTGGGGGAGGCCTGGTTGGCTACACCTTC. Its protein is CAWTGGGLVGYTF. Looking up the rest from reference TRBV30 and TRBJ1-2 gives the full variable domain: SQTIHQWPATLVQPVGSPLSLECTVEGTSNPNLYWYRQAAGRGLQLLFYSVGIGQISSEVPQNLSASRPQDRQFILSSKKLLLSDSGFYLCAWTGGGLVGYTFGSGTRLTVV.

The chain joins TRBV20-1 to TRBJ1-1; perhaps TRBD1 as D (5 bases). Trimming took 5 bases from V and 11 from J, leaving 21 bases between them. This CDR3 is 13 amino acids long. Germline V gives CDR1 DFQATT, CDR2 SNEGSKA (reference sequence). The CDR3 DNA reads TGCAGTGCTCTCCAGGGCTTAGGGGAATCGGCTTTCTTT. Translating gives CSALQGLGESAFF.

In this sample, this clonotype turned up a few times. This chain links TRBV4-2 with TRBJ2-1; D is unclear. The germline gives CDR1 LGHNA, CDR2 YNFKEQ. V was cut by 4 bases and J by 4 bases, with 14 bases left in between. This CDR3 is built from 15 residues. The CDR3 DNA follows: TGTGCCAGCAGCCCCCCGGCCTTACTGTACAATGAGCAGTTCTTC. It translates to CASSPPALLYNEQFF.

CDR3 sequence (DNA): TGTGCCAGTAGGGCTATCGGGACAGGGGCCTACGAGCAGTACTTC. The encoded protein is CASRAIGTGAYEQYF. The V call is TRBV19, the J call TRBJ2-7; 10 bases map to TRBD1. The germline V gene has CDR1 LNHDA and CDR2 SQIVND (reference sequence). The V and J ends lost 6 bases and 2 bases, in that order; junction bases with no gene match: 7. This CDR3 spans 15 amino acids. The variable domain in full, with the rest retrieved from reference TRBV19 and TRBJ2-7, is DGGITQSPKYLFRKEGQNVTLSCEQNLNHDAMYWYRQDPGQGLRLIYYSQIVNDFQKGDIAEGYSVSREKKESFPLTVTSAQKNPTAFYLCASRAIGTGAYEQYFGPGTRLTVT.

This clonotype was found many times. CDR3 sequence (DNA): TGTGCCAGCAGTCCGTCACCGGGACAGGGAGCCGAGCAGTACTTC. Translated, it gives CASSPSPGQGAEQYF. The chain couples TRBV2 to TRBJ2-7; 9 bases agree with TRBD1. Trimming removed 5 bases from V and 6 bases from J; junction bases left unmatched: 11. CDR1 and CDR2 (germline): SNHLY, FYNNEI. CDR3 length: 15 residues. Full variable domain (missing parts from reference TRBV2 and TRBJ2-7): EPEVTQTPSHQVTQMGQEVILRCVPISNHLYFYWYRQILGQKVEFLVSFYNNEISEKSEIFDDQFSVERPDGSNFTLKIRSTKLEDSAMYFCASSPSPGQGAEQYFGPGTRLTVT.

In its sample, this clonotype was seen many times. The genes are TRBV28 and TRBJ2-1; no clear D. This CDR3 spans 13 amino acids. In germline, CDR1 is MDHEN, CDR2 SYDVKM. Trimming shortened V by 2 bases and J by 5 bases, and 7 bases separated the two germline ends. CDR3 residues: CASSLVYHNEQFF. In DNA, the CDR3 is TGTGCCAGCAGTTTAGTGTATCACAATGAGCAGTTCTTC.

This clonotype came up a few times. As DNA, the CDR3 is TGTGCCTGGGGACTAGCGGGAATTAAGACCCAGTACTTC. It translates to CAWGLAGIKTQYF. This chain connects TRBV30 to TRBJ2-5; 12 nucleotides match TRBD2. CDR1 is GTSNPN and CDR2 is SVGIG in the germline V gene (reference sequence). The CDR3 is made up of 13 amino acids. With 5 bases clipped from V and 6 bases from J, the junction kept 4 bases outside the gene matches. Full variable domain (missing parts from reference TRBV30 and TRBJ2-5): SQTIHQWPATLVQPVGSPLSLECTVEGTSNPNLYWYRQAAGRGLQLLFYSVGIGQISSEVPQNLSASRPQDRQFILSSKKLLLSDSGFYLCAWGLAGIKTQYFGPGTRLLVL.

The V gene is TRBV16, the J gene TRBJ1-1, with D unclear. The CDR3 loop spans 15 amino acids. Trimming shortened V by 1 base and J by 10 bases, and 19 bases separated the two germline ends. CDR1 is KGHSY and CDR2 is FQNENV in the germline V gene. The chain's CDR3 is CASSQLDGGREGAFF. The CDR3 bases are TGTGCCAGCAGCCAATTGGACGGTGGAAGGGAGGGAGCTTTCTTT. Based on the CDR3 plus reference TRBV16 and TRBJ1-1, the full variable domain is GEEVAQTPKHLVRGEGQKAKLYCAPIKGHSYVFWYQQVLKNEFKFLISFQNENVFDETGMPKERFSAKCLPNSPCSLEIQATKLEDSAVYFCASSQLDGGREGAFFGQGTRLTVV.

This clonotype was detected ten times or more. The chain uses TRBV2 and TRBJ1-1; weak D call: TRBD1 (5 bases). Trimming took 4 bases from V and 10 from J, leaving 22 bases between them. The CDR3 runs 15 residues. CDR1 and CDR2 from the germline V gene are SNHLY and FYNNEI. The CDR3 DNA is TGTGCCAGCAGTGCCAACACAGGTAGGATTCTTCGAGCTTTCTTT. Encoded protein: CASSANTGRILRAFF.

This clonotype was recorded many times. The CDR3 DNA is TGTGCCAGCAGCCAAGTTGGAGAGAGAGATACGCAGTATTTT. Translated, it gives CASSQVGERDTQYF. The chain carries TRBV4-2 and TRBJ2-3; D call uncertain. With 1 base removed from V and 5 bases from J, the gap between germline ends came to 10 bases. The CDR3 is 14 amino acids. CDR1 is LGHNA, CDR2 YNFKEQ, per germline.

The CDR3 nucleotides read TGTGCCAGCTCACCCCCGGGACCCCGGTACCAAGAGACCCAGTTCTTC. Translation: CASSPPGPRYQETQFF. This chain links TRBV18 with TRBJ2-5, with D possibly being TRBD1 or TRBD2 (5 bases each). The J call may be incorrect, as the DNA end agrees better with TRBJ2-1. CDR1 and CDR2 (germline): KGHSH, LQKENI. This CDR3 region has 16 residues.

In this sample, this clonotype turned up many times. This chain connects TRBV6-1 to TRBJ2-1, with D perhaps TRBD2 (5 bases). Trimming pared 6 bases from V and 6 bases from J, leaving 15 bases between. Germline assignment: CDR1 MNHNS and CDR2 SASEGT. This CDR3 has 14 residues. The CDR3 DNA sequence: TGTGCCAGCAGATACCGGACTTGGGGCAATGAGCAGTTCTTC. This codes for CASRYRTWGNEQFF.

This clonotype showed up just a few times. CDR3 loop: CASRVTLGGDEQFF. Written as DNA, the CDR3 is TGTGCCAGCAGAGTGACGTTGGGGGGGGATGAGCAGTTCTTC. J is TRBJ2-1 and V is TRBV6-4; TRBD2 matches at 7 bases. Germline V lookup: CDR1 MRHNA, CDR2 SNTAGT. V lost 6 bases, J lost 8 bases, and 10 bases stayed unmatched. The length of the CDR3 is 14 residues.

The chain joins TRBV4-3 to TRBJ1-2; the D gene is possibly TRBD1 (6 bases). The germline gives CDR1 LGHNA, CDR2 YSLEER. V lost 2 bases and J 9 bases, leaving 22 bases between the germline ends. CDR3 length equals 16 residues. CDR3 coding DNA: TGCGCCAGCAGCCAACTCCCGAGACAGGCGAGCCGGCGCTACACCTTC. Translation gives CASSQLPRQASRRYTF.

The genes are TRBV6-5 and TRBJ1-6, with 8 bases lining up with TRBD1. Unmatched junction bases numbered 2, after V lost 4 bases and J lost 0 bases. The germline V gene encodes CDR1 MNHEY and CDR2 SVGAGI. This CDR3 is 16 amino acids long. The CDR3 nucleotides read TGTGCCAGCAGTTCAGGACAGGGCTCCTATAATTCACCCCTCCACTTT. It is translated as CASSSGQGSYNSPLHF.